This is a list of T cell receptor beta chains from one sample in a study of identical twins. TCRdb recomputed calls from the 5' RACE reads with MiXCR, one row per CDR3 protein. The top ten clones hold about 0.52% of a sample with just over 450,000 distinct CDR3 sequences, 11% to 15% of them seen once. These data were likewise used in another study, on yellow fever vaccine responses in identical twins.

Sequencing used CD4+ T cells sorted from blood. These receptors all stem from a woman younger than 30 in good health. CDR3s leave out the opening cysteine and the closing phenylalanine or tryptophan. Each record gives: V gene, D gene, CDR3 length, CDR3 protein. A D gene is named only where the DNA matches it firmly.

v_call: TRBV20-1
d_call: TRBD2
cdr3_length: 13
cdr3_aa: SLSSGRSSYNEQF

v_call: TRBV25-1
d_call: .
cdr3_length: 15
cdr3_aa: ASSAVRGAGFGETQY

v_call: TRBV24-1
d_call: TRBD1
cdr3_length: 13
cdr3_aa: ATSDSTGGAYEQY

v_call: TRBV5-1
d_call: TRBD2
cdr3_length: 13
cdr3_aa: ASSLVASGSLEQF

v_call: TRBV3-1
d_call: TRBD2
cdr3_length: 12
cdr3_aa: ASSSQGGAETQY

v_call: TRBV7-2
d_call: .
cdr3_length: 11
cdr3_aa: ASSLVLNYEQY

v_call: TRBV12-3/TRBV12-4
d_call: .
cdr3_length: 9
cdr3_aa: ASSWVGEAF

v_call: TRBV2
d_call: TRBD1
cdr3_length: 11
cdr3_aa: ASSGGVTDTQY

v_call: TRBV19
d_call: TRBD2
cdr3_length: 12
cdr3_aa: ASSTQRDSYEQY

v_call: TRBV6-2/TRBV6-3
d_call: .
cdr3_length: 14
cdr3_aa: ASSPTSAQGTGELF